This T cell receptor (beta chain) comes out of a study of blood T cell repertoires in COVID-19. At the level of the study: The study drew acute and convalescent COVID-19 samples from the United States, Italy and Spain. From T cells, B-cell-depleted T cells, or PBMCs came the material, which was cDNA or gDNA.

This CDR3 is 14 amino acids long. Germline V lookup: CDR1 KGHDR, CDR2 SFDVKD. With 9 bases clipped from V and 4 bases from J, the junction kept 2 bases outside the gene matches. In the original analysis: Amplified reference gene primers provided the basis for estimating nucleated cell counts. TCRdb keeps only in-frame clones here, not all; method: immunoSEQ multiplex PCR. That table supplies the V and J calls and clone size; D and trimming were determined from the DNA. This table holds 130,000 or so clones, 88% found once. The receptor comes from a man in his sixties with active or convalescent COVID-19. The chain recombines TRBV24-1 with TRBJ2-2; 12 nucleotides agree with TRBD2. The sample consisted of peripheral blood. CDR3 bases: TGTGCCACCGGACTAGCGGGACCCACCGGGGAGCTGTTTTTT. Translated: CATGLAGPTGELFF.